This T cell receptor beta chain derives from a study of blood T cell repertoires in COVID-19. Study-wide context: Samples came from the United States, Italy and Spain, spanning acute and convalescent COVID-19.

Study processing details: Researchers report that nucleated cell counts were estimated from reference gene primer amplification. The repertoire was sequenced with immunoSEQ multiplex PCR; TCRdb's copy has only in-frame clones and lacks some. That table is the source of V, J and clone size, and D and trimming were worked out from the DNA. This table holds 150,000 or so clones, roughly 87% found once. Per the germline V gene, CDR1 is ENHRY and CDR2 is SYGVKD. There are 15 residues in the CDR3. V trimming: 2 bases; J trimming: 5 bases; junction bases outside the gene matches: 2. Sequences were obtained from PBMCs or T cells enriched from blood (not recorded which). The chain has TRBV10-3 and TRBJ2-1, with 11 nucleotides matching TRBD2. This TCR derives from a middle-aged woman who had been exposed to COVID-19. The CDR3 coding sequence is TGTGCCATCAGTGAGGGGACTAGCGGCCACAATGAGCAGTTCTTC. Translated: CAISEGTSGHNEQFF.